The 26 T cell receptor beta chains below were found in one sample sequenced in a study of OX40 agonist ivuxolimab in advanced cancers. Data came from immunoSEQ multiplex PCR; TCRdb stores just in-frame clones and leaves some out. The sample lists 100,000 to 150,000 clones, less than 95% occurring once. The sequences come from CD4+ or CD8+ T cells sorted from blood, collected in a trial of the OX40 agonist ivuxolimab. Every receptor here comes from an adult with an advanced solid tumor such as melanoma, head and neck, liver or kidney cancer.

The chain uses TRBV6-4 and TRBJ2-1; 11 bases are a match to TRBD2. CDR1 and CDR2 (germline): MRHNA, SNTAGT. The ends lost 5 bases at V and 4 bases at J; junction bases unmatched: 7. CDR3 length equals 16 residues. CDR3 protein: CASSKLGTSGYNEQFF. As DNA, the CDR3 is TGTGCCAGCAGTAAACTGGGGACTAGCGGATACAATGAGCAGTTCTTC.

In this sample, this clone turned up once. The chain links TRBV2 to TRBJ1-1; weak D call: TRBD1 (5 bases). Germline loops: CDR1 SNHLY, CDR2 FYNNEI. Trimming stripped 4 bases from V and 0 bases from J, with 9 bases between. The CDR3 covers 14 residues. As DNA, the CDR3 is TGTGCCAGCAGTGGGGGACGGCTGAACACTGAAGCTTTCTTT. Translation gives CASSGGRLNTEAFF. The whole variable domain, remainder taken from reference TRBV2 and TRBJ1-1, is EPEVTQTPSHQVTQMGQEVILRCVPISNHLYFYWYRQILGQKVEFLVSFYNNEISEKSEIFDDQFSVERPDGSNFTLKIRSTKLEDSAMYFCASSGGRLNTEAFFGQGTRLTVV.

J is TRBJ1-5 and V is TRBV9, with a weak D call TRBD1 (5 bases). Trimming took 4 bases from V and 0 from J, leaving 14 bases between them. This CDR3 region has 16 residues. Per the germline V gene, CDR1 is SGDLS and CDR2 is YYNGEE. The CDR3 region is CASSPGAAYSNQPQHF. The CDR3 bases are TGTGCCAGCAGCCCCGGGGCGGCTTATAGCAATCAGCCCCAGCATTTT. The full variable domain, its missing parts supplied by reference TRBV9 and TRBJ1-5, is DSGVTQTPKHLITATGQRVTLRCSPRSGDLSVYWYQQSLDQGLQFLIQYYNGEERAKGNILERFSAQQFPDLHSELNLSSLELGDSALYFCASSPGAAYSNQPQHFGDGTRLSIL.

The chain has TRBV19 and TRBJ1-4; D perhaps matches TRBD1 (6 bases). In germline, CDR1 is LNHDA, CDR2 SQIVND (reference sequence). CDR3 size: 16 residues. The V end was cut by 5 bases, the J end by 0 bases, with 13 bases between. CDR3 DNA sequence: TGTGCCAGTAGTTCTGGGGGCCCCGCAACTAATGAAAAACTGTTTTTT. As protein: CASSSGGPATNEKLFF. The full variable domain, in which reference TRBV19 and TRBJ1-4 provide the parts outside the CDR3, is DGGITQSPKYLFRKEGQNVTLSCEQNLNHDAMYWYRQDPGQGLRLIYYSQIVNDFQKGDIAEGYSVSREKKESFPLTVTSAQKNPTAFYLCASSSGGPATNEKLFFGSGTQLSVL.

This clone appeared a few times. The chain combines TRBV19 with TRBJ1-2, with 7 bases lining up with TRBD1. The germline gives CDR1 LNHDA, CDR2 SQIVND (reference sequence). CDR3 length equals 15 residues. V was pared by 6 bases and J by 7 bases, with 14 bases of the junction left unmatched. The CDR3 sequence: CASRGRGQAQTGYTF. DNA for the CDR3: TGTGCCAGTAGGGGAAGAGGACAGGCCCAGACTGGCTACACCTTC.

This chain uses TRBV6-1 with TRBJ1-2; no definite D call. This CDR3 is 14 amino acids long. Trimming removed 3 bases from V and 7 bases from J, with 15 bases in between. Germline V CDR1 and CDR2: MNHNS, SASEGT. This CDR3 reads CASSESPGIGGYTF. CDR3 sequence (DNA): TGTGCCAGCAGTGAGTCCCCCGGCATCGGTGGCTACACCTTC.

The chain recombines TRBV5-8 with TRBJ2-7; tentative D call: TRBD1 (6 bases). Germline V gives CDR1 SGHTS, CDR2 YDEGEE. V was pared by 2 bases and J by 5 bases, with 17 bases between. This CDR3 has 15 residues. The CDR3 coding sequence is TGTGCCAGCAGCTTTACAGGGATCGTGGTTAACGAGCAGTACTTC. Amino acids: CASSFTGIVVNEQYF. The variable domain in full, with the rest retrieved from reference TRBV5-8 and TRBJ2-7, is EAGVTQSPTHLIKTRGQQATLRCSPISGHTSVYWYQQALGLGLQFLLWYDEGEERNRGNFPPRFSGRQFPNYSSELNVNALELEDSALYLCASSFTGIVVNEQYFGPGTRLTVT.

A single count supports this clone. This chain joins TRBV7-2 and TRBJ2-1, with a possible D match to TRBD2 (6 bases). The CDR3 has 15 amino acids. Trimming shortened V by 0 bases and J by 2 bases, and 8 bases separated the two germline ends. Germline lookup yields CDR1 SGHTA and CDR2 FQGNSA. CDR3 sequence reads: CASSLAGGAYNEQFF. CDR3 nucleotides: TGTGCCAGCAGCTTAGCGGGAGGCGCCTACAATGAGCAGTTCTTC. Using reference TRBV7-2 and TRBJ2-1 for the parts outside the CDR3, the full variable domain is GAGVSQSPSNKVTEKGKDVELRCDPISGHTALYWYRQSLGQGLEFLIYFQGNSAPDKSGLPSDRFSAERTGGSVSTLTIQRTQQEDSAVYLCASSLAGGAYNEQFFGPGTRLTVL.

The chain carries TRBV6-6 and TRBJ2-2, with D tentatively TRBD1 (6 bases). The V gene lost 11 bases and the J gene lost 1 base, with 17 bases spanning the gap. The CDR3 is 15 amino acids. CDR1 and CDR2 (germline): MNHNY, SVGAGI (reference sequence). This CDR3 reads CASSRGTLNTGELFF. DNA of the CDR3: TGTGCCTCGTCGAGGGGGACCTTGAACACCGGGGAGCTGTTTTTT.

The CDR3 coding sequence is TGTGCCAGCAGTTTCGGTCTATCCGACGAGCAGTACTTC. Its protein product is CASSFGLSDEQYF. The chain carries TRBV28 and TRBJ2-7; D not certain. The CDR3 consists of 13 residues. Germline V CDR1 and CDR2: MDHEN, SYDVKM. V was clipped by 3 bases and J by 5 bases, with 11 bases between them. Looking up the rest from reference TRBV28 and TRBJ2-7 gives the full variable domain: DVKVTQSSRYLVKRTGEKVFLECVQDMDHENMFWYRQDPGLGLRLIYFSYDVKMKEKGDIPEGYSVSREKKERFSLILESASTNQTSMYLCASSFGLSDEQYFGPGTRLTVT.

V and J are TRBV15 and TRBJ1-3, with D unclear. Germline V lookup: CDR1 LNHNV, CDR2 YYDKDF (reference sequence). The V end was cut by 0 bases, the J end by 0 bases, with 6 bases between. This CDR3 is built from 15 residues. CDR3 amino acids: CATSRDPGSGNTIYF. CDR3 DNA: TGTGCCACCAGCAGAGATCCAGGCTCTGGAAACACCATATATTTT.

This rearrangement joins TRBV2 to TRBJ2-3; a possible D gene is TRBD2 (6 bases). This CDR3 is 15 amino acids long. Germline CDR1 and CDR2: SNHLY and FYNNEI. V lost 3 bases and J 1 base, leaving 11 bases between the germline ends. CDR3 amino acids: CASSDWASGTDTQYF. The CDR3 DNA reads as TGTGCCAGCAGTGATTGGGCTAGCGGCACAGATACGCAGTATTTT.

This sequence joins TRBV9 and TRBJ2-7; D remains unclear. CDR3 size: 12 residues. With 3 bases removed from V and 6 bases from J, the gap between germline ends came to 10 bases. CDR1 and CDR2 (germline): SGDLS, YYNGEE. In DNA, the CDR3 is TGTGCCAGCAGCGGATTGGAAGGCGAGCAGTACTTC. The encoded protein is CASSGLEGEQYF. Combining the CDR3 with reference TRBV9 and TRBJ2-7 gives the whole variable domain DSGVTQTPKHLITATGQRVTLRCSPRSGDLSVYWYQQSLDQGLQFLIQYYNGEERAKGNILERFSAQQFPDLHSELNLSSLELGDSALYFCASSGLEGEQYFGPGTRLTVT.

This rearrangement joins TRBV18 to TRBJ2-5; 9 positions match TRBD2. CDR3 length equals 16 residues. Looked up from germline, CDR1 is KGHSH and CDR2 is LQKENI. The ends lost 10 bases at V and 6 bases at J; junction bases unmatched: 18. Here the CDR3 reads CATTTLGTSLAQTQYF. CDR3 sequence (DNA): TGTGCCACCACGACCCTAGGGACTAGCCTGGCCCAGACCCAGTACTTC.

This chain links TRBV15 with TRBJ1-2; the match to TRBD1 covers 7 bases. This CDR3 is 15 amino acids long. Trimming removed 0 bases from V and 8 bases from J; junction bases left unmatched: 9. Looked up from germline, CDR1 is LNHNV and CDR2 is YYDKDF (reference sequence). The CDR3 is CATSRDVGGGLGYTF. CDR3 nucleotide sequence: TGTGCCACCAGCAGAGATGTTGGAGGGGGCTTGGGCTACACCTTC.

This clone was counted between two and nine times. V is TRBV6-1 and J is TRBJ1-2; the match to TRBD1 covers 8 bases. CDR1 and CDR2 from the germline V gene are MNHNS and SASEGT. This CDR3 has 14 amino acids. With V trimmed by 0 bases and J by 10 bases, 7 bases remained unmatched. This CDR3 reads CASSEARDRRDYTF. DNA for the CDR3: TGTGCCAGCAGTGAAGCCCGGGACAGGAGGGACTACACCTTC.

The chain recombines TRBV28 with TRBJ1-2; 8 bases line up with TRBD1. Trimming removed 6 bases from V and 7 bases from J; junction bases left unmatched: 13. Germline-derived CDR1 and CDR2 are MDHEN and SYDVKM. The CDR3 runs to 15 residues. CDR3 in amino acids: CASRVDRVGHLGYTF. The CDR3 DNA reads as TGTGCCAGCAGGGTGGACAGGGTAGGTCATCTTGGCTACACCTTC.

The rearrangement uses TRBV6-5 and TRBJ2-7, with D possibly TRBD1 on 6 matching bases. The V gene lost 1 base and the J gene lost 0 bases, with 13 bases spanning the gap. CDR3 size: 16 residues. Germline V gene lookup returns CDR1 MNHEY and CDR2 SVGAGI. The CDR3 sequence is CASSYWGRGGSYEQYF. In DNA, the CDR3 is TGTGCCAGCAGTTACTGGGGGAGAGGGGGCTCCTACGAGCAGTACTTC.

The chain recombines TRBV19 with TRBJ2-1; TRBD2 aligns across 13 bases. The V gene's germline CDR1 is LNHDA and CDR2 SQIVND (reference sequence). J gave up 4 bases and V 7 bases, and 13 bases lay outside the gene matches. This CDR3 is 18 amino acids long. The CDR3 loop is CASIPPPGLAGPYNEQFF. In DNA form, the CDR3 reads TGTGCCAGTATTCCTCCCCCGGGACTAGCGGGACCATACAATGAGCAGTTCTTC.

V usage is TRBV11-2 and J usage is TRBJ2-3; possible D gene TRBD2, 6 bases. Between the trimmed V and J ends, which lost 3 bases and 4 bases, there was a span of 11 bases. Germline CDR1 SGHAT, CDR2 FQNNGV. The CDR3 extends over 14 amino acids. CDR3 sequence: CASSFSGDPDTQYF. CDR3 sequence (DNA): TGTGCCAGCAGCTTTTCGGGGGATCCAGATACGCAGTATTTT.

The chain links TRBV5-1 to TRBJ2-3; D remains unclear. V was clipped by 2 bases and J by 1 base, with 8 bases between them. Per the germline V gene, CDR1 is SGHRS and CDR2 is YFSETQ. The CDR3 loop spans 14 amino acids. The CDR3 sequence is CASSFRVGTDTQYF. Here the CDR3 DNA reads TGCGCCAGCAGCTTTCGAGTTGGCACAGATACGCAGTATTTT. The whole variable domain, remainder taken from reference TRBV5-1 and TRBJ2-3, is KAGVTQTPRYLIKTRGQQVTLSCSPISGHRSVSWYQQTPGQGLQFLFEYFSETQRNKGNFPGRFSGRQFSNSRSEMNVSTLELGDSALYLCASSFRVGTDTQYFGPGTRLTVL.

This clone occurred once. Germline is not matched at one junction end, which may reflect a read error. The chain combines TRBV7-7 with TRBJ2-7; either TRBD1 or TRBD2 may fit D (5 bases each). The length of the CDR3 is 14 residues. Germline CDR1 reads SSHAT; CDR2 reads FNYEAQ (reference sequence). CDR3 residues: CASSPRGDHYEQYF. The CDR3 nucleotides read TGTGCTAGCAGCCCGCGTGGGGACCATTACGAGCAGTACTTC.

The chain joins TRBV19 to TRBJ2-5; 11 bases map to TRBD2. Germline V CDR1 and CDR2: LNHDA, SQIVND (reference sequence). V was clipped by 4 bases and J by 5 bases; unmatched bases: 15. The CDR3 totals 18 residues. In nucleotides, the CDR3 is TGTGCCAGTAGTAAGACTAGCGGGATAAAGAAAATTTGGGAGACCCAGTACTTC. Protein: CASSKTSGIKKIWETQYF. Variable domain in full (rest from reference TRBV19 and TRBJ2-5): DGGITQSPKYLFRKEGQNVTLSCEQNLNHDAMYWYRQDPGQGLRLIYYSQIVNDFQKGDIAEGYSVSREKKESFPLTVTSAQKNPTAFYLCASSKTSGIKKIWETQYFGPGTRLLVL.

V gene TRBV7-2 combines with J gene TRBJ2-5; D unresolved. Trimming removed 5 bases from V and 5 bases from J, with 12 bases in between. The germline CDR1 and CDR2 sequences are SGHTA and FQGNSA. CDR3 size: 13 residues. The CDR3 DNA follows: TGTGCCAGCAGCCCTACTTATGGTGAGACCCAGTACTTC. Amino acid sequence: CASSPTYGETQYF.

This clone was seen once. The rearrangement joins TRBV5-8 to TRBJ1-4, with 9 bases aligning to TRBD1. The junction had 12 bases not matched to a gene; V was cut back by 0 bases and J by 6 bases. Per germline, CDR1 SGHTS and CDR2 YDEGEE. The CDR3 sequence is 18 residues long. CDR3 protein: CASSLVPMGGQGDEKLFF. The CDR3 nucleotides read TGTGCCAGCAGCTTGGTGCCGATGGGGGGACAGGGCGATGAAAAACTGTTTTTT.

CDR3 nucleotides: TGCGCCAGCAGCTTGGCCGTAGCAGAAAATGAGCAGTTCTTC. Translated: CASSLAVAENEQFF. The chain is built from TRBV5-1 and TRBJ2-1; D ambiguous. The germline V and J ends were trimmed by 0 bases and 7 bases, with 11 bases remaining between them. Germline loops: CDR1 SGHRS, CDR2 YFSETQ. The CDR3 loop spans 14 amino acids.